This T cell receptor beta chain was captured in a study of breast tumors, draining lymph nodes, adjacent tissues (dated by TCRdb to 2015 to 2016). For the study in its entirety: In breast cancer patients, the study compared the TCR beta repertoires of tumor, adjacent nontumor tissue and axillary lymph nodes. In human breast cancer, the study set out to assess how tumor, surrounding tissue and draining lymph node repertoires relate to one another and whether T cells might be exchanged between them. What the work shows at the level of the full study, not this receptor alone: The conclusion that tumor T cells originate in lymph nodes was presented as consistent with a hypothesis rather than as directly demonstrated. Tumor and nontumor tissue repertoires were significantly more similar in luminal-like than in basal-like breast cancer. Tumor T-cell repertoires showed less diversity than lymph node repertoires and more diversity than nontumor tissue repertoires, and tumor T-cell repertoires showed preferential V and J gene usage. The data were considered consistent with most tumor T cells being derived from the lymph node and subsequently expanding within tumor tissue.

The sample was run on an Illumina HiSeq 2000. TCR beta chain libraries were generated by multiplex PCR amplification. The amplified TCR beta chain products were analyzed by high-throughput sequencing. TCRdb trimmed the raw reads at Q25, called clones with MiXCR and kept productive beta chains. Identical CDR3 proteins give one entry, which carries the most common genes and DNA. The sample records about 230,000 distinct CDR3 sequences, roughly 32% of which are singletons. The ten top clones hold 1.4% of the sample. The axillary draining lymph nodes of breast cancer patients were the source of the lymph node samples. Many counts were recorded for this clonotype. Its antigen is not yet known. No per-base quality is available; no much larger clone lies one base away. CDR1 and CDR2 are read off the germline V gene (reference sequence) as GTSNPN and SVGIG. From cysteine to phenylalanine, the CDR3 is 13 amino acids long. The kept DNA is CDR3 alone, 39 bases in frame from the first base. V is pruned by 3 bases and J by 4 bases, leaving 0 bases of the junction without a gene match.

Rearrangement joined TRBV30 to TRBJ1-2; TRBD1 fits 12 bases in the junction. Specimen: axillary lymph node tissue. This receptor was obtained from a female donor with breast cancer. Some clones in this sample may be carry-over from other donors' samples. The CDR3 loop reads CAWRGQGAYGYTF. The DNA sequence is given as TGTGCCTGGAGGGGACAGGGGGCCTATGGCTACACCTTC.